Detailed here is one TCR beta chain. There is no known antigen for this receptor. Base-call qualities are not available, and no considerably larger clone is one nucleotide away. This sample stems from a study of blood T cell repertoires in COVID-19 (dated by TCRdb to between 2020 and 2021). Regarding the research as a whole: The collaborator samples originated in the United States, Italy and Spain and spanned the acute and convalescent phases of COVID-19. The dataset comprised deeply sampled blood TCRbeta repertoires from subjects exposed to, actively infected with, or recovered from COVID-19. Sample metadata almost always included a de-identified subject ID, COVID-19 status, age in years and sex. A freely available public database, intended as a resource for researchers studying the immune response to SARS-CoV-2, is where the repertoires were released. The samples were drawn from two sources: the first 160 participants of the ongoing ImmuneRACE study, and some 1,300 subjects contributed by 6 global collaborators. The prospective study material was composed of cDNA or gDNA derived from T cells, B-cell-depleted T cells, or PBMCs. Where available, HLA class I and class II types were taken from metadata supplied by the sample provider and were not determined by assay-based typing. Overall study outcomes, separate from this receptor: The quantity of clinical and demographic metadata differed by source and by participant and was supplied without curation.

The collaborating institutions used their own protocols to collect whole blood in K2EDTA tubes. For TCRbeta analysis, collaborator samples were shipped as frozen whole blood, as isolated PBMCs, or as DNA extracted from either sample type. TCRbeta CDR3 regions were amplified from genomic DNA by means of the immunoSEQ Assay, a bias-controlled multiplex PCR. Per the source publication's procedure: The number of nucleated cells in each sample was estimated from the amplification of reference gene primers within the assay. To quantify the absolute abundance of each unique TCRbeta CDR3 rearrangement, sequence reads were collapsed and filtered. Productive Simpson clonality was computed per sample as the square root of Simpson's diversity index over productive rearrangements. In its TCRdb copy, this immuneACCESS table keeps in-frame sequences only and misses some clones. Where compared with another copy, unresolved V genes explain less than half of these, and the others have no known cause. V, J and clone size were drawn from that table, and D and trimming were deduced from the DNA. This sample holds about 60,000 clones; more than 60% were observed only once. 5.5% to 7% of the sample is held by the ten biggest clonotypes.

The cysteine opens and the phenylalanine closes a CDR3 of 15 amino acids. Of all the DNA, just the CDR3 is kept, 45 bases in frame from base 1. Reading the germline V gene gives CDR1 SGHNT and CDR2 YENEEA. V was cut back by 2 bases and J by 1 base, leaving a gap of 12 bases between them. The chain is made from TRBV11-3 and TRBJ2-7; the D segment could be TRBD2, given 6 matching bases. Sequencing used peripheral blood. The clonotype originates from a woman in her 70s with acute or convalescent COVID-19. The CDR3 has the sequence CASSLLGGPSYEQYF. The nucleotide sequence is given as TGTGCCAGCAGCTTATTGGGGGGACCGTCCTACGAGCAGTACTTC.